The present T cell receptor (beta chain) was sequenced within a study of spatial heterogeneity in lung cancer (dated by TCRdb to the late 2010s). Looking at the study overall: Beta-chain transcripts were consistently detected in greater numbers than alpha-chain transcripts, which likely reflected higher beta-chain transcript abundance. In tumor regions, TCR transcript counts showed a strong correlation with a T cell transcriptional module score derived from matched bulk RNA-seq. In the raw uncorrected reads, each unique combination of TCR and UMI appeared on average more than ten times. The study quantitatively compared TCR alpha and beta repertoires across multiple tumor regions, matched nontumor lung and blood in non-small cell lung cancer. Nonsynonymous mutation counts, determined by whole-exome sequencing of tumor tissue, were related to features of the TCR repertoire. At surgery, fewer than 250 tumor regions, approximately 64 matched nontumor lung samples and 45 to 60 PBMC samples were TCR-sequenced for both alpha and beta chains.

From the germline V gene, CDR1 is SGHNT and CDR2 is YENEEA. V sheds 5 bases and J sheds 3 bases, leaving 14 bases between their ends. Including the terminal cysteine and phenylalanine, the CDR3 comprises 15 residues. The entry retains the CDR3 DNA only, 45 bases that are in frame from base 1. Broad study findings and their caveats: Additional single-cell paired TCR alpha and beta sequencing was considered necessary to confirm, at a functional level, the hypothesis that regional TCRs recognize regional mutations. Counts of ubiquitous and regional expanded TCRs were found to correlate with counts of ubiquitous and regional nonsynonymous mutations, respectively. TCR-seq coverage of tumor T cells was estimated at only 5.5% to 8.5% for alpha chains and 13% for beta chains. The tumor nonsynonymous mutation count correlated with the number of expanded intratumoral alpha and beta TCRs.

This clonotype occurred many times. What this receptor recognizes is not known. Base qualities were left out, and no much larger clone turns up one base away. The library was built for alpha chains, so this beta chain is an off-target read and its size means little. The sample's time point label is to be understood as: sample taken at primary tumor resection. Samples were obtained from about 75 patients with early-stage, untreated non-small cell lung cancer from the lung TRACERx cohort. TCR sequencing used whole RNA extracted from tumor and nontumor lung tissue, or from cryopreserved PBMC samples, without cell sorting. Only patients for whom sufficient RNA was available from at least two tumor regions were selected for TCR sequencing. Tumor and adjacent nontumor lung specimens were reviewed by a lung pathologist before selection. The library was obtained by 5' RACE. The listed sequencing device is NextSeq 500. In the TCR library protocol, a unique molecular identifier was attached to each TCR cDNA molecule so that PCR and sequencing errors could be corrected. As for the authors' bioinformatics: Decombinator tools were used for TCR identification, UMI-based error correction and CDR3 extraction. Expanded TCRs were defined as those above a frequency of 2 per 1,000, corresponding to the top 1% of the tumor frequency distribution. Expanded tumor TCRs were classed as regional if statistically deemed absent (corrected P<0.05) from at least one tumor region, otherwise ubiquitous. Each repertoire was subsampled 100 times to 5,000 TCRs, after which Renyi diversity was computed with the R vegan package. CDR3 similarity networks were constructed using string-kernel similarity of amino acid triplets, with links drawn between CDR3s whose pairwise similarity was above 0.82. TCRdb redid the processing of the public reads, applying fastp at Q25 and MiXCR, and retained in-frame beta chains. Each entry merges the rows of one CDR3 protein and shows their most common DNA and genes. The V and J calls and clone size come from TCRdb's table, not from the authors' own analysis. This sample holds 5,000 to 6,500 distinct CDR3 sequences; 4.8% were observed only once. The ten largest make up 23% of the sample.

This specimen was lung tumor tissue, taken at surgery. The clonotype comes from a male donor with early-stage non-small cell lung cancer. The chain employs TRBV11-3 and TRBJ1-3; the D gene cannot be resolved reliably. This receptor carries the CDR3 CASSQNTFGGNTIYF. In nucleotide form, the sequence is TGTGCCAGCAGCCAGAATACCTTCGGTGGAAACACCATATATTTT.